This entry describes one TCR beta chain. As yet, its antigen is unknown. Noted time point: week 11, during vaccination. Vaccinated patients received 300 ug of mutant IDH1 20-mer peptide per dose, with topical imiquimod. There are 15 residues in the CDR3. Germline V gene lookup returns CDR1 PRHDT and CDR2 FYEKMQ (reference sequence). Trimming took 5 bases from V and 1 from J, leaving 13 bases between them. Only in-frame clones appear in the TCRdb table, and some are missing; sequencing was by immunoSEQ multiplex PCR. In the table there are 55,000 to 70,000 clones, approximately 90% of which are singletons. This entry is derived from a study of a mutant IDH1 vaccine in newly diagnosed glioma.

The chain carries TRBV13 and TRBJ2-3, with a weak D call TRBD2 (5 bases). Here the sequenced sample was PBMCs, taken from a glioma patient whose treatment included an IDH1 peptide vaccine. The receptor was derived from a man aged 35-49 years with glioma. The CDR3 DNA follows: TGTGCCAGCAGCCGCGTCCCCGGGGGCACAGATACGCAGTATTTT. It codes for CASSRVPGGTDTQYF.